This T cell receptor beta chain was identified in a study of T-cell reconstitution after alpha-beta-depleted transplantation in children. About this clonotype itself: Its cognate antigen is unknown.

As it was prepared, the TCRbeta library received unique molecular identifiers. TCRdb ran MiXCR on the PCR reads and lists one entry per CDR3 protein. Altogether 600,000 to 700,000 distinct CDR3 sequences are present, 13% being singletons, with the ten largest covering around 0.8%. Study-level points and caveats: The high TCRbeta diversity at day 60 in some patients came from surviving recipient T cells and thymic progenitors. T-cell counts and diversity were attributed mostly to newly produced T cells one year after transplant.

Germline values: CDR1 SGHVS, CDR2 FQNEAQ. The V end lost 1 base, the J end lost 2 bases, and 12 bases lay between the germline ends. The CDR3 is 16 amino acids. The rearrangement joins TRBV7-8 to TRBJ1-3; D is ambiguous. The sequence derives from a girl aged 2 to 10 with congenital amegakaryocytic thrombocytopenia, due to receive a stem cell transplant. The material was PBMCs, obtained before TCRalphabeta/CD19-depleted stem cell transplant. The CDR3 spells CASSLVGRLTGNTIYF. CDR3 bases: TGTGCCAGCAGCTTAGTGGGCAGGCTGACTGGAAACACCATATATTTT.